Shown below are 13 T cell receptor beta chains from a single sample sequenced in a study of cytomegalovirus exposure and HLA in healthy donors. Here immunoSEQ multiplex PCR was the method, and the copy in TCRdb shows in-frame clones only, minus some. The table includes over 100,000 clones, about 88% detected once. Sequencing was performed on PBMCs. The receptors stem from a woman under 30 in good health and CMV-seronegative.

The chain combines TRBV6-6 with TRBJ2-1; the D gene is possibly TRBD1 (6 bases). The CDR3 covers 14 residues. Germline CDR1 is MNHNY and CDR2 is SVGAGI (reference sequence). Trimming cost V 6 bases and J 6 bases, with 15 bases left between them. The CDR3 spells CASSLGHDFNEQFF. The CDR3, as DNA: TGTGCCAGCAGCCTGGGACACGACTTCAATGAGCAGTTCTTC.

The rearrangement uses TRBV25-1 and TRBJ1-4; D gene ambiguous. Trimming shortened V by 3 bases and J by 8 bases, and 13 bases separated the two germline ends. CDR3 size: 14 residues. The germline gives CDR1 MGHDK, CDR2 SYGVNS. This CDR3 reads CASSDFETGEKLFF. The CDR3 DNA is TGTGCCAGCAGTGACTTCGAAACGGGGGAAAAACTGTTTTTT.

This CDR3 is CASSLWRLLGTQYF. The DNA for the CDR3 is TGTGCCAGCAGCTTGTGGCGGTTACTTGGAACCCAGTACTTC. The gene calls are TRBV7-2 and TRBJ2-5; no firm D call. Trimming stripped 3 bases from V and 8 bases from J, with 16 bases between. The germline CDR1 and CDR2 sequences are SGHTA and FQGNSA. There are 14 residues in the CDR3.

J is TRBJ2-7 and V is TRBV19, with TRBD2 matching 8 bases. This CDR3 comprises 15 residues. V shed 3 bases, J shed 3 bases, and the junction held 7 bases outside the gene matches. The germline V gene has CDR1 LNHDA and CDR2 SQIVND (reference sequence). CDR3 bases: TGTGCCAGTAGTATCGGGGGGGGTCTCCTCTACGAGCAGTACTTC. Protein sequence: CASSIGGGLLYEQYF.

The chain recombines TRBV5-1 with TRBJ2-1, with 7 bases identical to TRBD2. The J segment lost 6 bases and the V segment lost 3 bases, leaving 18 bases of the junction unmatched. The germline gives CDR1 SGHRS, CDR2 YFSETQ. The CDR3 is 18 residues long. The CDR3: CASSSRWASGHAFNEQFF. The DNA of the CDR3 is TGCGCCAGCAGCTCACGATGGGCTAGCGGCCACGCCTTCAATGAGCAGTTCTTC.

The chain joins TRBV11-1 to TRBJ2-2, with D possibly TRBD1 on 6 matching bases. CDR1 SGHAT and CDR2 FQDESV come from the germline V gene (reference sequence). The CDR3 covers 17 residues. V lost 5 bases, J lost 1 base, and 17 bases lay in between. DNA for the CDR3: TGTGCCAGCAGCCTCATTCTAGGACAGATGAACACCGGGGAGCTGTTTTTT. It encodes CASSLILGQMNTGELFF.

The chain carries TRBV19 and TRBJ1-5; 8 bases are a match to TRBD1. V lost 3 bases, J lost 7 bases, and 8 bases stayed unmatched. Germline values: CDR1 LNHDA, CDR2 SQIVND (reference sequence). The CDR3 is 15 residues long. The CDR3 DNA follows: TGTGCCAGTAGTATGGGTTCAGGGGGCGGCCAGCCCCAGCATTTT. It yields the protein CASSMGSGGGQPQHF. Complete variable domain (other parts from reference TRBV19 and TRBJ1-5): DGGITQSPKYLFRKEGQNVTLSCEQNLNHDAMYWYRQDPGQGLRLIYYSQIVNDFQKGDIAEGYSVSREKKESFPLTVTSAQKNPTAFYLCASSMGSGGGQPQHFGDGTRLSIL.

The CDR3 DNA reads as TGTGCCAGCAGCTTTCGCACTGAAGCTTTCTTT. Residues: CASSFRTEAFF. The chain employs TRBV5-6 and TRBJ1-1; D is undetermined. Germline V gene data show CDR1 as SGHDT and CDR2 as YYEEEE. Trimming removed 2 bases from V and 4 bases from J, with 3 bases in between. The CDR3 is made up of 11 amino acids.

The chain recombines TRBV7-2 with TRBJ2-7; TRBD2 aligns across 11 bases. The CDR3 runs to 14 residues. Per germline, CDR1 SGHTA and CDR2 FQGNSA. After removal of 3 bases from V and 4 bases from J, the junction contained 2 bases not matched to a gene. CDR3 protein: CASSFSGRAYEQYF. The CDR3 DNA follows: TGTGCCAGCAGCTTTAGCGGGAGGGCTTACGAGCAGTACTTC.

This rearrangement joins TRBV28 to TRBJ2-7; D is undetermined. Germline V lookup: CDR1 MDHEN, CDR2 SYDVKM. Trimming left V 3 bases short and J 3 bases short, with 6 bases between. The CDR3 is 12 residues long. CDR3 sequence (DNA): TGTGCCAGCAGTTTCAGTGACTACGAGCAGTACTTC. This codes for CASSFSDYEQYF.

The gene calls are TRBV2 and TRBJ2-3, with 7 positions matching TRBD2. Germline CDR1 is SNHLY and CDR2 is FYNNEI. V lost 11 bases to trimming and J lost 7 bases; unmatched junction nucleotides: 12. The CDR3 consists of 13 residues. The CDR3 nucleotides are TGTGCCTCTCGGGGACTACTATTAAATACGCAGTATTTT. Translating it yields CASRGLLLNTQYF.

V gene TRBV13 combines with J gene TRBJ2-1, with TRBD2 as a possible D gene (5 bases). The length of the CDR3 is 13 residues. The germline CDR1 and CDR2 sequences are PRHDT and FYEKMQ (reference sequence). V was shortened by 2 bases and J by 6 bases, with 8 bases between the two germline ends. The CDR3 is CASSLSGFNEQFF. The CDR3 bases are TGTGCCAGCAGCTTATCGGGGTTCAATGAGCAGTTCTTC.

The V call is TRBV28, the J call TRBJ1-5; D might be TRBD1 (5 bases). Trimming removed 3 bases at V and 5 bases at J, with 11 bases between. Looked up from germline, CDR1 is MDHEN and CDR2 is SYDVKM. The CDR3 length is 14 residues. The CDR3 sequence: CASSLGWGDQPQHF. CDR3 sequence (DNA): TGTGCCAGCAGTTTGGGTTGGGGGGATCAGCCCCAGCATTTT. Full variable domain (outside the CDR3, taken from reference TRBV28 and TRBJ1-5): DVKVTQSSRYLVKRTGEKVFLECVQDMDHENMFWYRQDPGLGLRLIYFSYDVKMKEKGDIPEGYSVSREKKERFSLILESASTNQTSMYLCASSLGWGDQPQHFGDGTRLSIL.